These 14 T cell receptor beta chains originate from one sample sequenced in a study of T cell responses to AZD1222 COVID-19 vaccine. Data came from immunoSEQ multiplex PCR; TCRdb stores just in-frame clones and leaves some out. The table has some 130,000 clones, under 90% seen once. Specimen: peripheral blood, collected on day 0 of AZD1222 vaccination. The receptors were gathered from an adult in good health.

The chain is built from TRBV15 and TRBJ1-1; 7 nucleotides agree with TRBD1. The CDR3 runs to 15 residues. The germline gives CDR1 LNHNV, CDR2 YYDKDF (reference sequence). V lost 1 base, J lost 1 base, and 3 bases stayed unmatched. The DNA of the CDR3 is TGTGCCACCAGCAGAGGGGGGACAGCGAACACTGAAGCTTTCTTT. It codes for CATSRGGTANTEAFF.

CDR3 DNA sequence: TGTGCCAGCAGTGAACAGGGGGCTGAAGCTTTCTTT. The encoded protein is CASSEQGAEAFF. The rearrangement joins TRBV2 to TRBJ1-1; 7 nucleotides match TRBD1. Trimming cost V 2 bases and J 6 bases; bases outside gene matches: 0. Germline CDR1 is SNHLY and CDR2 is FYNNEI. The CDR3 has 12 residues.

The CDR3 DNA reads as TGTGCCAGCAGATTCCTGGACAGGACTGAAGCTTTCTTT. The encoded protein is CASRFLDRTEAFF. The rearrangement uses TRBV5-6 and TRBJ1-1; 7 nucleotides align to TRBD1. Trimming cost V 5 bases and J 5 bases; bases outside gene matches: 6. This CDR3 is 13 amino acids long. Germline-derived CDR1 and CDR2 are SGHDT and YYEEEE.

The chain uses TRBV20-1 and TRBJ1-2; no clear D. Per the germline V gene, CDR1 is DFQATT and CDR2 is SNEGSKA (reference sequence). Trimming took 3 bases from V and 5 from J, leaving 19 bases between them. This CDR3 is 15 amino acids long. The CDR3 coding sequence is TGCAGTGCTAGTCAAACGGGGAAAGAGAAATATGGCTACACCTTC. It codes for CSASQTGKEKYGYTF.

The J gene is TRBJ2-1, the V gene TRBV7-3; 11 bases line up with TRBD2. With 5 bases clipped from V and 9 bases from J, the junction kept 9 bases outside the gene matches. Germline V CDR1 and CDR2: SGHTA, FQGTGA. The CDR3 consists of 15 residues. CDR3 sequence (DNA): TGTGCCAGCAGCGCACATAGCGGGGGGGCCGGTGAGCAGTTCTTC. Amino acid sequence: CASSAHSGGAGEQFF. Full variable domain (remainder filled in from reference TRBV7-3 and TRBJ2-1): GAGVSQTPSNKVTEKGKYVELRCDPISGHTALYWYRQSLGQGPEFLIYFQGTGAADDSGLPNDRFFAVRPEGSVSTLKIQRTERGDSAVYLCASSAHSGGAGEQFFGPGTRLTVL.

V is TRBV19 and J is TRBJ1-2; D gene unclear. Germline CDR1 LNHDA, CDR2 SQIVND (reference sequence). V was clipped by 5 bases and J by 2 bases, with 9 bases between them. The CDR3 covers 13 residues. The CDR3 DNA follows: TGTGCCAGTAGTTTCCTTTCAAACTATGGCTACACCTTC. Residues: CASSFLSNYGYTF.

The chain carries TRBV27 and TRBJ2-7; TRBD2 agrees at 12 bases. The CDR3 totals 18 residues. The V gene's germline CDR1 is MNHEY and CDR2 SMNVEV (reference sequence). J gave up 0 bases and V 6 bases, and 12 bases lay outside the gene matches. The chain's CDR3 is CASSPRGLAGSSSYEQYF. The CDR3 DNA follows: TGTGCCAGCAGCCCCCGCGGACTAGCGGGGAGCAGCTCCTACGAGCAGTACTTC.

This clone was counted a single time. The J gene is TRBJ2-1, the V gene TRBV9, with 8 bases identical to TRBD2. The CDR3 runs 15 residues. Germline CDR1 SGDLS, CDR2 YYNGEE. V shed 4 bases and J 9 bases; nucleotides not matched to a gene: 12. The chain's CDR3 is CASSPRAGGGIEQFF. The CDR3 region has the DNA TGTGCCAGCAGCCCCCGGGCGGGGGGCGGAATTGAGCAGTTCTTC.

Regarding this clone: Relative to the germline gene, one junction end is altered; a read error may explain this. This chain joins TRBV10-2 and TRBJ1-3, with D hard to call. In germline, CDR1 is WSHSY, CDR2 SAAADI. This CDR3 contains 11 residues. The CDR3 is CASSESSVPNF. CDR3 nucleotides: TGCGCCAGCAGTGAGAGTAGCGTACCCAATTTT.

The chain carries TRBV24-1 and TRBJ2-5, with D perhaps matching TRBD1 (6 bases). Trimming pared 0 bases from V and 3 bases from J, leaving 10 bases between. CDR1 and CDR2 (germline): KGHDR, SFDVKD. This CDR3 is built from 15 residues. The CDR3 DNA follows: TGTGCCACCAGTGATTTGAGACAGGAGAAAGAGACCCAGTACTTC. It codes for CATSDLRQEKETQYF.

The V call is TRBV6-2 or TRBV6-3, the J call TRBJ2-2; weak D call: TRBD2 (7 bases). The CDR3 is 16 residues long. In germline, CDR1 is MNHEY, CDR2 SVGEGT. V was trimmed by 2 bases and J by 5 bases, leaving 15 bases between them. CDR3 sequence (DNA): TGTGCCAGCAGTTACGAGGGGCGGGGGCGAACCGGGGAGCTGTTTTTT. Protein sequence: CASSYEGRGRTGELFF.

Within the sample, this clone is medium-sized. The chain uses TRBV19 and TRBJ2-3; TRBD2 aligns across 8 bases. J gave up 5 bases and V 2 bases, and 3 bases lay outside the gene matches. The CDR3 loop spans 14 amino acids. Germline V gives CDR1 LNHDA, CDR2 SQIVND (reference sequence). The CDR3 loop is CASSISGGRDTQYF. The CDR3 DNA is TGTGCCAGTAGTATATCGGGGGGGAGAGATACGCAGTATTTT. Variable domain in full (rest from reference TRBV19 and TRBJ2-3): DGGITQSPKYLFRKEGQNVTLSCEQNLNHDAMYWYRQDPGQGLRLIYYSQIVNDFQKGDIAEGYSVSREKKESFPLTVTSAQKNPTAFYLCASSISGGRDTQYFGPGTRLTVL.

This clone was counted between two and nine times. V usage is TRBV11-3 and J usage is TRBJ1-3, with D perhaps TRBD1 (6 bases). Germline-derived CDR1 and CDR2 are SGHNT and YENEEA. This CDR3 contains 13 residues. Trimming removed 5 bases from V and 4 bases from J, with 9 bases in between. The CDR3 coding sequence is TGTGCCAGCAGCCTCGACAGGGGAAACACCATATATTTT. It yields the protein CASSLDRGNTIYF.

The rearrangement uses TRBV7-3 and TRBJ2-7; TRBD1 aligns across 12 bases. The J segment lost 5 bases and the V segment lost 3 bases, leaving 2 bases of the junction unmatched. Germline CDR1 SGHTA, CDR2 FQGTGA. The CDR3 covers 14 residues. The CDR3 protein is CASSFGTGGDEQYF. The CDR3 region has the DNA TGTGCCAGCAGCTTTGGGACAGGGGGCGACGAGCAGTACTTC.